In this sample, the clone carrying this T cell receptor delta chain turned up a few times. Antigen specificity is unknown. This is likely an artifact of a read error, given a far larger clone one base away. The sample holds other DNA sequences that translate to the same CDR3. Bulk repertoires came from Vgamma9/Vdelta2+ or Vdelta2-negative gammadelta T cells flow-sorted from PBMC. V was clipped by 4 bases and J by 1 base, with 15 bases between them. CDR1 GEAIGNYY and CDR2 EKD come from the germline V gene. This CDR3 has 15 amino acids. These data belong to a study of γδ T cells in repeated Plasmodium falciparum infection. Study details: Donors were malaria-exposed Malian children or age- and gender-matched Australian children. Over approximately 640 days, donors received four mosquito-bite P. falciparum NF54 infections. Sampling occurred at baseline, pre-infection for selected infections, and 21 days post-infection.

General study findings and limits: Vgamma9/Vdelta2+ repertoires stayed stably polyclonal over time and infection.

TCRdb reanalysed the multiplex PCR reads via CATT. The sample lists 75,000 to 95,000 delta-chain clones, 0.98% seen once, with approximately 9.6% in the top ten. This chain uses TRDV2 with TRDJ1; D might be TRDD3 (5 bases). TCRdb does not report a J gene; here it was assigned by matching the DNA to germline references. Sequencing input: gamma-delta T cells from blood. This TCR was recovered from a pool of human donors (malaria-infected and uninfected, not separated). The CDR3, as DNA: TGTGCCTGTGATATTCTTGGGATGGGCACCGATAAACTCATCTTT. As protein: CACDILGMGTDKLIF.